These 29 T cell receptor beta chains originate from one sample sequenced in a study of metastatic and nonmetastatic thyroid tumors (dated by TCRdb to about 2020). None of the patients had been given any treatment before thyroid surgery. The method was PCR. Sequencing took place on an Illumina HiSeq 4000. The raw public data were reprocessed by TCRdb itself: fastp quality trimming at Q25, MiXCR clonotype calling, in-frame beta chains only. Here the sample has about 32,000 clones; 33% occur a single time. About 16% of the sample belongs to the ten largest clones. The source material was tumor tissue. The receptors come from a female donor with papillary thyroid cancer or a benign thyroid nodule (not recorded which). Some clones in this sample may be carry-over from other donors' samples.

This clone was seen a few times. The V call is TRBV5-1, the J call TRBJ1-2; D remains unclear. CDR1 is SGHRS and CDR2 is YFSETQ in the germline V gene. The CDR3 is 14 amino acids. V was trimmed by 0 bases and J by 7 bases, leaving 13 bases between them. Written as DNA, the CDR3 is TGCGCCAGCAGCTTGGCGGGGAAAGGTCGTGGCTACACCTTC. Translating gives CASSLAGKGRGYTF. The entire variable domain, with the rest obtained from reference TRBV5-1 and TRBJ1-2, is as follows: KAGVTQTPRYLIKTRGQQVTLSCSPISGHRSVSWYQQTPGQGLQFLFEYFSETQRNKGNFPGRFSGRQFSNSRSEMNVSTLELGDSALYLCASSLAGKGRGYTFGSGTRLTVV.

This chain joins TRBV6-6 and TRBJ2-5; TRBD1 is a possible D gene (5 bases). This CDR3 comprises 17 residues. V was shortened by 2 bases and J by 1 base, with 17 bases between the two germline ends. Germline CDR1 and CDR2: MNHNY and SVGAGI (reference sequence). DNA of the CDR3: TGTGCCAGCAGTTACGGTTGGGCCATGACAGTCCAAGAGACCCAGTACTTC. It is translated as CASSYGWAMTVQETQYF.

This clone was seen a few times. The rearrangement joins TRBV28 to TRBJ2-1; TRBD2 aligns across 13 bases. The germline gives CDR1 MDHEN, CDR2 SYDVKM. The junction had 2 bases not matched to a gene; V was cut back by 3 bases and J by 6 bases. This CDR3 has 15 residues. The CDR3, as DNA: TGTGCCAGCAGTTTGGGACTAGCGGGGCTCAATGAGCAGTTCTTC. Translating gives CASSLGLAGLNEQFF.

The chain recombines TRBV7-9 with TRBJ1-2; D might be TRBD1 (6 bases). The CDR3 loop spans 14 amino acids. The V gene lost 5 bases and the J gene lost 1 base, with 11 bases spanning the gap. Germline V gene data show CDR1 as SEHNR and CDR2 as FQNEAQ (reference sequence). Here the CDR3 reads CASSITGINYGYTF. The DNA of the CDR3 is TGTGCCAGCAGCATAACAGGGATTAACTATGGCTACACCTTC.

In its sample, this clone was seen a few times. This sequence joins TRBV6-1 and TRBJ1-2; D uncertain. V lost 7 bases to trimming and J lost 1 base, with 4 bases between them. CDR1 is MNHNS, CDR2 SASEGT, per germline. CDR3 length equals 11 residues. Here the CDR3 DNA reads TGTGCCAGCACCAATAACTATGGCTACACCTTC. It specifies CASTNNYGYTF.

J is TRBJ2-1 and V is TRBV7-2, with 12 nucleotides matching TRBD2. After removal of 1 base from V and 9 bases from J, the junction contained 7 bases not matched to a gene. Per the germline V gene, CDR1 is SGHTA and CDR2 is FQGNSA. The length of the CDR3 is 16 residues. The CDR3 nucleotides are TGTGCCAGCAGCTTAGGGCTTTCTAGCGGGAGGGGTGAGCAGTTCTTC. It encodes CASSLGLSSGRGEQFF.

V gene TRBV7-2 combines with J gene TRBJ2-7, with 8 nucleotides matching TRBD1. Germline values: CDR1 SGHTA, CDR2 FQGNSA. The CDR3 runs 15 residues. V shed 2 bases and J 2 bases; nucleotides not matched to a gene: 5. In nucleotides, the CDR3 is TGTGCCAGCAGCTTATCGACAGGGGTTGCCTACGAGCAGTACTTC. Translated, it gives CASSLSTGVAYEQYF.

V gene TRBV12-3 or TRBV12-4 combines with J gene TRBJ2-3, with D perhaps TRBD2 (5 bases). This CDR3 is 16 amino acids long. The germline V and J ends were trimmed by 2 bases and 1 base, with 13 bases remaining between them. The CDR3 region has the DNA TGTGCCAGCAGTTTACGCCTAGCTGGGGGCACAGATACGCAGTATTTT. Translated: CASSLRLAGGTDTQYF.

CDR3 bases: TGTGCCAGCAGCCAAACACCGGTTTTTGAGCAGTTCTTC. Translation gives CASSQTPVFEQFF. The chain employs TRBV3-1 and TRBJ2-1; D is undetermined. V shed 2 bases and J shed 9 bases, with 11 bases lying between them. The CDR3 spans 13 residues. Germline V CDR1 and CDR2: LGHDT, YNNKEL (reference sequence).

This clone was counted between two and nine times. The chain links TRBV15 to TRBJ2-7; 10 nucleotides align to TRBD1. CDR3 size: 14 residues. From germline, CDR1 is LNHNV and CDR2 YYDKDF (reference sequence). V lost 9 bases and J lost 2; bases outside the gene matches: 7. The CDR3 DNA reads TGTGCCACAGAGCTTGACAGGGGGCCCTACGAGCAGTACTTC. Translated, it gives CATELDRGPYEQYF. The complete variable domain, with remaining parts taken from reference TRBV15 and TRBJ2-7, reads DAMVIQNPRYQVTQFGKPVTLSCSQTLNHNVMYWYQQKSSQAPKLLFHYYDKDFNNEADTPDNFQSRRPNTSFCFLDIRSPGLGDTAMYLCATELDRGPYEQYFGPGTRLTVT.

The CDR3 loop is CASSLWDRGAREAFF. In DNA form, the CDR3 reads TGCGCCAGCAGCTTGTGGGACAGGGGGGCCCGGGAAGCTTTCTTT. The J gene is TRBJ1-1, the V gene TRBV5-1; 11 nucleotides agree with TRBD1. Germline-derived CDR1 and CDR2 are SGHRS and YFSETQ. The CDR3 is 15 amino acids. Germline trimming cut 1 base from V and 8 bases from J; bases unmatched to any gene: 7.

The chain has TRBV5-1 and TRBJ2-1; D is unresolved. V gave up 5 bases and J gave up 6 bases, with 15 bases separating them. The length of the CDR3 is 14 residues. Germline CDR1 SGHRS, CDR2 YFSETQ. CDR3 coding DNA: TGCGCCAGCAGGGAGAATCGCCCACCCAATGAGCAGTTCTTC. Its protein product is CASRENRPPNEQFF.

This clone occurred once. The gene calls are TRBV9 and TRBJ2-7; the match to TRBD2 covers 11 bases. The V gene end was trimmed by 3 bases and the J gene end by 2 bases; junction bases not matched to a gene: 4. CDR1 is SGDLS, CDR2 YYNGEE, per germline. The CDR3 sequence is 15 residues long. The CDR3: CASSGGLAETYEQYF. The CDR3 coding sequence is TGTGCCAGCAGCGGGGGACTAGCGGAAACCTACGAGCAGTACTTC.

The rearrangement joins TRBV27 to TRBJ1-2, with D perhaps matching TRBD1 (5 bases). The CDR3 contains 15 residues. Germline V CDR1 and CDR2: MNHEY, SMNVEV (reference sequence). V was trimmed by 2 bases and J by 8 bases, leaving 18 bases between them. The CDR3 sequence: CASSLSSPSGEGYTF. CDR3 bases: TGTGCCAGCAGTTTAAGCTCCCCCTCGGGGGAGGGCTACACCTTC.

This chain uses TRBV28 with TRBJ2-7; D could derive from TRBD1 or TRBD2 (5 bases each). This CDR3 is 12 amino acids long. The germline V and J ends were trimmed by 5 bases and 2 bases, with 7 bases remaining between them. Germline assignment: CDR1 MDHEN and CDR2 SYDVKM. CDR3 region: CASSRGAYEQYF. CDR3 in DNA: TGTGCCAGCAGTCGAGGGGCCTACGAGCAGTACTTC.

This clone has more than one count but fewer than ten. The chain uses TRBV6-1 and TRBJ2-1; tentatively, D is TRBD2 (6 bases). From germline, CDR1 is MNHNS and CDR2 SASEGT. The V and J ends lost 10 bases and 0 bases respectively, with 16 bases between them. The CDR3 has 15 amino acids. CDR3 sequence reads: CATQGLSSSYNEQFF. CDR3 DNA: TGTGCCACCCAGGGACTCTCGAGCTCCTACAATGAGCAGTTCTTC.

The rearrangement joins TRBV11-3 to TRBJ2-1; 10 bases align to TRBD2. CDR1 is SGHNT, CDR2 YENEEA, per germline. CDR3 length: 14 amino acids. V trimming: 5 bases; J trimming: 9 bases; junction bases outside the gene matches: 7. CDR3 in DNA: TGTGCCAGCAGCCCCGGGACTAGCGTTGGTGAGCAGTTCTTC. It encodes CASSPGTSVGEQFF.

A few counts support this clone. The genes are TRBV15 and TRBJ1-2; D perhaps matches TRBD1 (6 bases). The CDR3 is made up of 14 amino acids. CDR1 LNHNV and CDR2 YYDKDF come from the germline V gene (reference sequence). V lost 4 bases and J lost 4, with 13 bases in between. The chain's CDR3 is CATSNIQGGYGYTF. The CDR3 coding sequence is TGTGCCACCAGCAATATACAAGGGGGCTATGGCTACACCTTC. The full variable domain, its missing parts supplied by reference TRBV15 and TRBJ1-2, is DAMVIQNPRYQVTQFGKPVTLSCSQTLNHNVMYWYQQKSSQAPKLLFHYYDKDFNNEADTPDNFQSRRPNTSFCFLDIRSPGLGDTAMYLCATSNIQGGYGYTFGSGTRLTVV.

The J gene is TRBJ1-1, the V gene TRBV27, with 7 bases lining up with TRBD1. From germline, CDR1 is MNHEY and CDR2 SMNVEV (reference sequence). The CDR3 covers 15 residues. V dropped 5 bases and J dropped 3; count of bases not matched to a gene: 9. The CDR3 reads CASSARQGRDTEAFF. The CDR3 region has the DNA TGTGCCAGCAGTGCTCGACAGGGTCGGGACACTGAAGCTTTCTTT.

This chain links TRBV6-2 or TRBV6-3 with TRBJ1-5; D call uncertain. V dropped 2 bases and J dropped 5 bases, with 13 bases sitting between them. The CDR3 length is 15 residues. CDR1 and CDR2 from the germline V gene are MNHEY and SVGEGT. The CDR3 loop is CASSYLQENHQPQHF. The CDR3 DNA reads TGTGCCAGCAGTTACCTCCAGGAGAACCATCAGCCCCAGCATTTT.

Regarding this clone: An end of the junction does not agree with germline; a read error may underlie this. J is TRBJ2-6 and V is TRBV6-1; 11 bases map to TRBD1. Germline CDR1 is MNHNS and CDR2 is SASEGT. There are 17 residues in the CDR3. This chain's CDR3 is CASREGQGATGANVLTF. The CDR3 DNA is TGTGCCAGCAGGGAAGGACAGGGGGCAACTGGGGCCAACGTCCTGACTTTC.

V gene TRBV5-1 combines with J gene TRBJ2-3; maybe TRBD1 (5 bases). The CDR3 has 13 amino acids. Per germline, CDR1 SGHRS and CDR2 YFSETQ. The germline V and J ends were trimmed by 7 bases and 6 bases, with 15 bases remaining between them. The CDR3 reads CASAGQLTDTQYF. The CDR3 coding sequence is TGCGCCAGCGCCGGACAACTCACGGATACGCAGTATTTT.

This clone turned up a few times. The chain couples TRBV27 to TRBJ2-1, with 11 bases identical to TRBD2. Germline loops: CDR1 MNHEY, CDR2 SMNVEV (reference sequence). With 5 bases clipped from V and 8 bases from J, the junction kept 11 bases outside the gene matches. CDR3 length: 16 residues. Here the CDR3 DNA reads TGTGCCAGCAGTGGTATGGTAGCGGGAGGGGGCGATGAGCAGTTCTTC. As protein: CASSGMVAGGGDEQFF.

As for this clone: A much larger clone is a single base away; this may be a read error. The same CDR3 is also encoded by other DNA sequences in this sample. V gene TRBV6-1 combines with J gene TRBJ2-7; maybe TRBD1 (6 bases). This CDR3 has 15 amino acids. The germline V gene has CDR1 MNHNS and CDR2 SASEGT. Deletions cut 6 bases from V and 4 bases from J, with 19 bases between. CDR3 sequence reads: CASRPRLGAGYEQYF. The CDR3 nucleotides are TGTGCCAGCAGACCGAGACTGGGGGCAGGTTACGAGCAGTACTTC.

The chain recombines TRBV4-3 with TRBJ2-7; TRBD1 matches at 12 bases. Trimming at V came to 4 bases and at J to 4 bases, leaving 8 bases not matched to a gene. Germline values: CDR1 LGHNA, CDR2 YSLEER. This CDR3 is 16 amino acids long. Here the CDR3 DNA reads TGCGCCAGCAGCCCTTCCGGGACAGGGGGCTTATACGAGCAGTACTTC. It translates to CASSPSGTGGLYEQYF.

The CDR3 nucleotides are TGTGCCACCAGTGATCTACCTAGCGGGAGGGAAACAGATACGCAGTATTTT. Amino acid sequence: CATSDLPSGRETDTQYF. This chain uses TRBV24-1 with TRBJ2-3; 12 bases are a match to TRBD2. The CDR3 covers 17 residues. Germline V gene lookup returns CDR1 KGHDR and CDR2 SFDVKD. With V trimmed by 3 bases and J by 3 bases, 6 bases remained unmatched.

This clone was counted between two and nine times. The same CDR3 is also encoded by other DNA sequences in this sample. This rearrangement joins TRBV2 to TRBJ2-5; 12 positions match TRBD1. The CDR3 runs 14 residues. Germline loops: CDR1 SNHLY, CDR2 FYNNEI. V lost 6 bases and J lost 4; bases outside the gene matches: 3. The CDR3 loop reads CASSGTGGGETQYF. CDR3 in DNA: TGTGCCAGCAGCGGGACAGGGGGCGGAGAGACCCAGTACTTC.

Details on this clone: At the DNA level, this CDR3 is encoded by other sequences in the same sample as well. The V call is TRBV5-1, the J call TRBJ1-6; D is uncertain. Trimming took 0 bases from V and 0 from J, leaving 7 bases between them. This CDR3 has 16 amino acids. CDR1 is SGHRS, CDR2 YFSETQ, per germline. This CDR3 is CASSLAGSSYNSPLHF. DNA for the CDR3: TGCGCCAGCAGCTTGGCTGGGAGCTCCTATAATTCACCCCTCCACTTT.

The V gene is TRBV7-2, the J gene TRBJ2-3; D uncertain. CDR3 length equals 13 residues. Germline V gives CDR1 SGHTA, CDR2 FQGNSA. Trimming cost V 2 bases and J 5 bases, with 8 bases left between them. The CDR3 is CASSLSPGDTQYF. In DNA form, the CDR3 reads TGTGCCAGCAGCTTAAGTCCGGGAGATACGCAGTATTTT.